What follows are 18 T cell receptor beta chains derived from one specimen sequenced in a study of CD4 T cells in relation to SARS-CoV-2 and coronaviruses. Unexposed donor CD4+ T cells date from about 2010-2018, before the COVID-19 pandemic. Measured with immunoSEQ multiplex PCR; TCRdb has only the in-frame clones, and not every one. The data contain tens of thousands of clones, about 92% of them singletons. The sample comprised naive CD4+ T cells from PBMCs. Subset defined: naive CD4+ T cells isolated by negative enrichment. Receptors were obtained from a human donor in good health.

The V gene is TRBV5-1, the J gene TRBJ2-1, with 8 bases lining up with TRBD2. The J segment lost 7 bases and the V segment lost 4 bases, leaving 13 bases of the junction unmatched. CDR1 and CDR2 from the germline V gene are SGHRS and YFSETQ. The CDR3 is 16 amino acids. In DNA, the CDR3 is TGCGCCAGCAGCCTTGAACTAGCGGCAGGTCCGAATGAGCAGTTCTTC. The encoded protein is CASSLELAAGPNEQFF.

This chain links TRBV7-3 with TRBJ1-2; the D is unclear. Trimming took off 4 bases at V and 6 bases at J, with 12 bases between the two ends. The CDR3 consists of 13 residues. Per germline, CDR1 SGHTA and CDR2 FQGTGA. CDR3 region: CASSSQRVDGYTF. DNA for the CDR3: TGTGCCAGCAGCTCCCAGAGGGTGGATGGCTACACCTTC. The full variable domain, in which reference TRBV7-3 and TRBJ1-2 provide the parts outside the CDR3, is GAGVSQTPSNKVTEKGKYVELRCDPISGHTALYWYRQSLGQGPEFLIYFQGTGAADDSGLPNDRFFAVRPEGSVSTLKIQRTERGDSAVYLCASSSQRVDGYTFGSGTRLTVV.

This chain joins TRBV6-6 and TRBJ2-2, with 8 bases matching TRBD1. V lost 7 bases, J lost 6 bases, and 10 bases stayed unmatched. The CDR3 is 15 amino acids. Germline-derived CDR1 and CDR2 are MNHNY and SVGAGI (reference sequence). As DNA, the CDR3 is TGTGCCAGCATCAAAGGGGCAGGGGGCGCCGGGGAGCTGTTTTTT. This codes for CASIKGAGGAGELFF.

This chain joins TRBV18 and TRBJ2-4; weak D call: TRBD2 (5 bases). The CDR3 covers 17 residues. Trimming removed 0 bases at V and 0 bases at J, with 12 bases between. Germline V lookup: CDR1 KGHSH, CDR2 LQKENI. The CDR3 DNA reads as TGTGCCAGCTCACCACCCGGCAGGACTCTAGCCAAAAACATTCAGTACTTC. Translating it yields CASSPPGRTLAKNIQYF. The complete variable domain, with remaining parts taken from reference TRBV18 and TRBJ2-4, reads NAGVMQNPRHLVRRRGQEARLRCSPMKGHSHVYWYRQLPEEGLKFMVYLQKENIIDESGMPKERFSAEFPKEGPSILRIQQVVRGDSAAYFCASSPPGRTLAKNIQYFGAGTRLSVL.

V usage is TRBV5-1 and J usage is TRBJ2-1; 9 bases line up with TRBD2. The CDR3 covers 16 residues. Germline trimming cut 2 bases from V and 4 bases from J; bases unmatched to any gene: 7. The V gene's germline CDR1 is SGHRS and CDR2 YFSETQ. The CDR3 coding sequence is TGCGCCAGCAGCTTAATAGCGGGAGCCCAATACAATGAGCAGTTCTTC. This encodes CASSLIAGAQYNEQFF.

The V call is TRBV7-2, the J call TRBJ2-5; 10 bases are a match to TRBD2. The CDR3 contains 15 residues. With V trimmed by 1 base and J by 9 bases, 8 bases remained unmatched. Germline values: CDR1 SGHTA, CDR2 FQGNSA. CDR3 amino acids: CASSLESGGAIAQYF. The CDR3 DNA reads as TGTGCCAGCAGCTTAGAGAGCGGGGGGGCGATTGCCCAGTACTTC.

The V gene is TRBV19, the J gene TRBJ2-7; a weak D match, TRBD2 (6 bases). The CDR3 totals 15 residues. Germline V CDR1 and CDR2: LNHDA, SQIVND (reference sequence). Trimming removed 3 bases at V and 1 base at J, with 13 bases between. The chain's CDR3 is CASSILADQSYEQYF. The DNA for the CDR3 is TGTGCCAGTAGTATCTTAGCGGACCAATCCTACGAGCAGTACTTC. The entire variable domain, with the rest obtained from reference TRBV19 and TRBJ2-7, is as follows: DGGITQSPKYLFRKEGQNVTLSCEQNLNHDAMYWYRQDPGQGLRLIYYSQIVNDFQKGDIAEGYSVSREKKESFPLTVTSAQKNPTAFYLCASSILADQSYEQYFGPGTRLTVT.

The chain couples TRBV25-1 to TRBJ1-5; 9 bases fit TRBD1. Germline CDR1 and CDR2: MGHDK and SYGVNS. V shed 3 bases and J 7 bases; nucleotides not matched to a gene: 7. CDR3 length: 15 residues. The CDR3 loop is CASSDTATGGQPQHF. For the CDR3, the DNA is TGTGCCAGCAGTGATACCGCGACAGGGGGACAGCCCCAGCATTTT.

In nucleotides, the CDR3 is TGTGCCGCGGGCCGGGGGATGGCAGATACGCAGTATTTT. It yields the protein CAAGRGMADTQYF. The V call is TRBV5-6, the J call TRBJ2-3; D perhaps matches TRBD2 (6 bases). CDR1 SGHDT and CDR2 YYEEEE come from the germline V gene. The CDR3 is 13 residues long. V lost 10 bases and J 4 bases, leaving 16 bases between the germline ends.

This clone was seen only once. V is TRBV11-3 and J is TRBJ1-1; tentatively, D is TRBD1 (6 bases). The CDR3 is made up of 14 amino acids. CDR1 is SGHNT, CDR2 YENEEA, per germline. Between the trimmed V and J ends, which lost 5 bases and 0 bases, there was a span of 10 bases. The CDR3 coding sequence is TGTGCCAGCAGCCCGGGGGGGCTGAACACTGAAGCTTTCTTT. Its protein is CASSPGGLNTEAFF.

The chain employs TRBV27 and TRBJ2-1, with D perhaps TRBD1 (7 bases). The CDR3 runs 19 residues. Germline CDR1 and CDR2: MNHEY and SMNVEV (reference sequence). Between the trimmed V and J ends, which lost 0 bases and 4 bases, there was a span of 22 bases. In DNA form, the CDR3 reads TGTGCCAGCAGTTTATCGAGGACAGGACTCCTTGCGGGGTACAATGAGCAGTTCTTC. It encodes CASSLSRTGLLAGYNEQFF.

The chain carries TRBV9 and TRBJ2-7; D remains ambiguous. Germline V lookup: CDR1 SGDLS, CDR2 YYNGEE. The length of the CDR3 is 14 residues. The V and J ends lost 0 bases and 3 bases respectively, with 10 bases between them. CDR3 sequence: CASSVAGSHYEQYF. For the CDR3, the DNA is TGTGCCAGCAGCGTAGCCGGTTCCCACTACGAGCAGTACTTC.

This clone was detected a few times. This chain links TRBV18 with TRBJ2-7, with TRBD1 matching 9 bases. From germline, CDR1 is KGHSH and CDR2 LQKENI. The CDR3 extends over 14 amino acids. Germline trimming cut 5 bases from V and 5 bases from J; bases unmatched to any gene: 7. The CDR3 DNA follows: TGTGCCAGCTCATTCGGACAGGGGATTCACGAGCAGTACTTC. It yields the protein CASSFGQGIHEQYF.

The V call is TRBV6-5, the J call TRBJ2-7; possibly TRBD1 for D (6 bases). The CDR3 length is 14 residues. Germline loops: CDR1 MNHEY, CDR2 SVGAGI. Trimming shortened V by 7 bases and J by 2 bases, and 15 bases separated the two germline ends. In nucleotides, the CDR3 is TGTGCCAGCATTAACCCGGGACACACCTACGAGCAGTACTTC. This encodes CASINPGHTYEQYF.

The CDR3 region has the DNA TGTGCCAGCAGTGCCGGGATGACAGGGGTTAAGTCCGGGGAGCTGTTTTTT. Translated: CASSAGMTGVKSGELFF. V and J are TRBV25-1 and TRBJ2-2, with 8 bases that match TRBD1. This CDR3 spans 17 amino acids. The germline V gene encodes CDR1 MGHDK and CDR2 SYGVNS. V shed 4 bases and J 6 bases; nucleotides not matched to a gene: 13.

The chain has TRBV5-4 and TRBJ2-1; 10 nucleotides align to TRBD1. The CDR3 is made up of 15 amino acids. The junction had 8 bases not matched to a gene; V was cut back by 4 bases and J by 7 bases. CDR1 and CDR2 (germline): SGHNT, YYREEE (reference sequence). CDR3 region: CASSDGTGAGNEQFF. The CDR3 coding sequence is TGTGCCAGCAGCGACGGGACAGGGGCAGGGAATGAGCAGTTCTTC.

This chain uses TRBV19 with TRBJ2-7; 8 bases are shared with TRBD1. Germline CDR1 LNHDA, CDR2 SQIVND (reference sequence). J lost 1 base, V lost 9 bases, and 11 bases had no gene match. The CDR3 is 15 residues long. The chain's CDR3 is CASRDRRATSYEQYF. The CDR3 DNA reads as TGTGCCAGCCGGGACAGGCGCGCTACTTCCTACGAGCAGTACTTC.

The chain couples TRBV15 to TRBJ2-1, with 14 nucleotides matching TRBD2. Looked up from germline, CDR1 is LNHNV and CDR2 is YYDKDF (reference sequence). The CDR3 sequence is 17 residues long. V gave up 1 base and J gave up 6 bases; unmatched junction bases: 5. This CDR3 is CATSRAPGLAGGNEQFF. The CDR3 region has the DNA TGTGCCACCAGCAGAGCCCCAGGACTAGCGGGAGGCAATGAGCAGTTCTTC.